The TCR beta chain described here comes from a study of T cells after yellow fever vaccination. Across the whole study: Any fraction with a low cell number was prepared using SMART-Seq v4 Ultra Low Input.

TCRdb itself ran the 5' RACE reads through MiXCR, one entry per CDR3 protein. This table has a few hundred thousand distinct CDR3 sequences, 8.1% appearing once. The CDR3 is 14 residues long. V dropped 1 base and J dropped 6 bases, with 12 bases sitting between them. CDR1 and CDR2 from the germline V gene are LGHNA and YSLEER. On this clonotype: Its antigen is as yet unknown.

Study-level points and caveats: Abundant contaminating clonotypes from the bulk population could appear in FACS-sorted repertoires. After the booster, 96% of CD4 and about nine tenths of CD8 primary-response clones were re-detected.

This specimen was PBMCs, taken approximately 47 days after the first yellow fever vaccination. The chain recombines TRBV4-3 with TRBJ1-2; tentative D call: TRBD1 (5 bases). The source of this sequence is a man aged 18 to 29 who received the YFV17D yellow fever vaccine. The CDR3 DNA reads as TGCGCCAGCAGCCAAGGGGGACGGTACCATGGCTACACCTTC. This translates into CASSQGGRYHGYTF.